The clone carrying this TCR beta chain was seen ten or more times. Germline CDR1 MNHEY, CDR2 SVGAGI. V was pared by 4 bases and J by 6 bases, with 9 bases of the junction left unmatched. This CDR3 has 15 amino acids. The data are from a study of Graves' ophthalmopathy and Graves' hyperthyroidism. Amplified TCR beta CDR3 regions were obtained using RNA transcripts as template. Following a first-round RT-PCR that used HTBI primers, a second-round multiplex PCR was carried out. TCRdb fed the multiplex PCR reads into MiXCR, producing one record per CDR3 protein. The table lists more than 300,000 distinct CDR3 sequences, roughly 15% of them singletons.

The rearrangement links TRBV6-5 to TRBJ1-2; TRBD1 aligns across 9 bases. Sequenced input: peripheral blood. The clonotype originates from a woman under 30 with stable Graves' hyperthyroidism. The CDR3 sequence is CASSFPGQGGNGYTF. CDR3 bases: TGTGCCAGCAGTTTCCCGGGACAGGGTGGTAATGGCTACACCTTC.